This section outlines one T cell receptor beta chain sequence together with its context. V lost 8 bases and J lost 5, with 21 bases in between. Looked up from germline, CDR1 is LNHDA and CDR2 is SQIVND (reference sequence). The CDR3 has 16 amino acids. This entry comes from a study of T cell changes during pregnancy in multiple sclerosis. Profiled with immunoSEQ multiplex PCR; TCRdb holds only in-frame clones, not every one. The sample yields fewer than 90,000 clones, 94% seen once. This receptor was identified in a female donor in good health, enrolled as a control in a pregnancy study. This chain connects TRBV19 to TRBJ2-2; perhaps TRBD2 as D (7 bases). The source was peripheral blood, collected after pregnancy. This CDR3 is CASGSEGGARTGELFF. DNA for the CDR3: TGTGCCAGTGGCTCGGAGGGGGGGGCGAGGACCGGGGAGCTGTTTTTT.